These 15 T cell receptor beta chains share one sample of origin, sequenced in a study of blood T cell repertoires in COVID-19. Using immunoSEQ multiplex PCR, the repertoire was profiled, and TCRdb retains in-frame clones only, with some absent. The sample lists 300,000 or so clones; 75% to 90% were seen once. Sequenced sample: peripheral blood. The receptors were sampled from a woman aged 40 to 50 with acute or convalescent COVID-19.

The chain combines TRBV10-2 with TRBJ1-2; 8 bases line up with TRBD1. The CDR3 is 14 residues long. After removal of 6 bases from V and 6 bases from J, the junction contained 9 bases not matched to a gene. Germline loops: CDR1 WSHSY, CDR2 SAAADI. The CDR3 here is CASRTIGQGDGYTF. The CDR3, as DNA: TGCGCCAGCAGAACCATCGGACAGGGTGATGGCTACACCTTC.

The gene calls are TRBV19 and TRBJ1-5; possible D gene TRBD1, 6 bases. The V end lost 7 bases, the J end lost 6 bases, and 13 bases lay between the germline ends. This CDR3 is built from 13 residues. CDR1 LNHDA and CDR2 SQIVND come from the germline V gene (reference sequence). The CDR3 coding sequence is TGTGCCAGTAAACGGGGGGCTGGTCAGCCCCAGCATTTT. Protein product: CASKRGAGQPQHF.

The J gene is TRBJ1-2, the V gene TRBV24-1, with a tentative D call TRBD1 (6 bases). Germline V gives CDR1 KGHDR, CDR2 SFDVKD. The CDR3 contains 14 residues. V lost 2 bases and J 1 base, leaving 7 bases between the germline ends. DNA for the CDR3: TGTGCCACCAGTGATTACAGGGTTAACTATGGCTACACCTTC. This gives the protein CATSDYRVNYGYTF.

V gene TRBV27 combines with J gene TRBJ1-2, with 8 bases aligning to TRBD1. CDR3 size: 15 residues. Germline trimming cut 2 bases from V and 4 bases from J; bases unmatched to any gene: 6. Germline CDR1 and CDR2: MNHEY and SMNVEV (reference sequence). Here the CDR3 reads CASSLHNDRGYGYTF. The CDR3 DNA follows: TGTGCCAGCAGTTTACACAACGACAGGGGCTATGGCTACACCTTC.

Only one count was recorded for this clone. The V call is TRBV7-8, the J call TRBJ2-2; 9 bases line up with TRBD2. There are 15 residues in the CDR3. Trimming removed 5 bases from V and 1 base from J; junction bases left unmatched: 2. Germline assignment: CDR1 SGHVS and CDR2 FQNEAQ. In DNA form, the CDR3 reads TGTGCCAGCAGCCGAGCGGGGGGGAACACCGGGGAGCTGTTTTTT. It translates to CASSRAGGNTGELFF.

The rearrangement links TRBV2 to TRBJ1-2; a possible D gene is TRBD1 (5 bases). This CDR3 has 13 residues. CDR1 and CDR2 (germline): SNHLY, FYNNEI. V lost 0 bases and J 8 bases, leaving 10 bases between the germline ends. The CDR3 loop reads CASSEAPGWGYTF. For the CDR3, the DNA is TGTGCCAGCAGTGAAGCGCCAGGGTGGGGCTACACCTTC. The full variable domain, completed using reference TRBV2 and TRBJ1-2, is EPEVTQTPSHQVTQMGQEVILRCVPISNHLYFYWYRQILGQKVEFLVSFYNNEISEKSEIFDDQFSVERPDGSNFTLKIRSTKLEDSAMYFCASSEAPGWGYTFGSGTRLTVV.

This clone came up once. V is TRBV19 and J is TRBJ2-3, with a weak D call TRBD2 (6 bases). Per the germline V gene, CDR1 is LNHDA and CDR2 is SQIVND (reference sequence). CDR3 length equals 16 residues. V lost 6 bases and J lost 2, with 18 bases in between. In nucleotides, the CDR3 is TGTGCCAGTAGGACTGTATTGGGCGGGGCCACAGATACGCAGTATTTT. Protein sequence: CASRTVLGGATDTQYF.

The chain has TRBV11-2 and TRBJ2-2; TRBD1 is a possible D gene (5 bases). CDR3 size: 12 residues. V was trimmed by 3 bases and J by 7 bases, leaving 6 bases between them. Germline V gives CDR1 SGHAT, CDR2 FQNNGV. The CDR3 protein is CASSLDIGELFF. The CDR3 coding sequence is TGTGCCAGCAGCTTGGACATCGGGGAGCTGTTTTTT.

The rearrangement links TRBV10-2 to TRBJ2-1; D is possibly TRBD1 (5 bases). The V end lost 3 bases, the J end lost 2 bases, and 17 bases lay between the germline ends. This CDR3 contains 17 residues. Per the germline V gene, CDR1 is WSHSY and CDR2 is SAAADI. The CDR3 sequence is CASSDERRGWTYNEQFF. CDR3 nucleotide sequence: TGCGCCAGCAGTGATGAGAGAAGGGGTTGGACCTACAATGAGCAGTTCTTC.

The chain carries TRBV11-2 and TRBJ2-3; the match to TRBD1 covers 10 bases. This CDR3 contains 16 residues. With V trimmed by 4 bases and J by 0 bases, 4 bases remained unmatched. The V gene's germline CDR1 is SGHAT and CDR2 FQNNGV. CDR3 protein: CASSSRQGASTDTQYF. CDR3 bases: TGTGCCAGCAGCTCTAGACAGGGGGCGAGCACAGATACGCAGTATTTT. Complete variable domain (other parts from reference TRBV11-2 and TRBJ2-3): EAGVAQSPRYKIIEKRQSVAFWCNPISGHATLYWYQQILGQGPKLLIQFQNNGVVDDSQLPKDRFSAERLKGVDSTLKIQPAKLEDSAVYLCASSSRQGASTDTQYFGPGTRLTVL.

This clone was seen more than once but under ten times. This rearrangement joins TRBV11-3 to TRBJ1-1; D is unresolved. Trimming shortened V by 1 base and J by 2 bases, and 11 bases separated the two germline ends. The CDR3 sequence is 15 residues long. Per germline, CDR1 SGHNT and CDR2 YENEEA. The CDR3 DNA reads as TGTGCCAGCAGCTTAGGCGGCGCGACTAACACTGAAGCTTTCTTT. Amino acid sequence: CASSLGGATNTEAFF.

The CDR3 is CASSLIWPGQGSGELFF. DNA of the CDR3: TGTGCCAGCAGCCTAATTTGGCCGGGACAGGGGTCCGGGGAGCTGTTTTTT. This chain links TRBV7-8 with TRBJ2-2, with TRBD1 identical over 10 bases. The CDR3 extends over 17 amino acids. The germline V gene has CDR1 SGHVS and CDR2 FQNEAQ. V lost 5 bases to trimming and J lost 6 bases; unmatched junction nucleotides: 12.

This chain uses TRBV3-1 (or the pseudogene TRBV3-2) with TRBJ1-1; the match to TRBD1 covers 7 bases. Germline V lookup: CDR1 LGHDT, CDR2 YNNKEL (reference sequence). Losses at the gene ends were 4 bases for V and 2 bases for J; bases not matched to a gene: 13. The CDR3 is 17 residues long. The CDR3 sequence is CASSPGTDWLGNTEAFF. The CDR3 nucleotides read TGTGCCAGCAGCCCGGGGACAGACTGGCTCGGTAACACTGAAGCTTTCTTT.

The rearrangement links TRBV6-4 to TRBJ1-6, with 9 bases that match TRBD1. V gave up 6 bases and J gave up 10 bases; unmatched junction bases: 4. This CDR3 comprises 13 residues. The germline V gene has CDR1 MRHNA and CDR2 SNTAGT. CDR3 sequence: CASRQGAGSPLHF. The CDR3 nucleotides are TGTGCCAGCAGACAGGGGGCCGGGTCACCCCTCCACTTT.

The chain has TRBV7-2 and TRBJ2-3, with TRBD1 identical over 9 bases. Germline trimming cut 5 bases from V and 2 bases from J; bases unmatched to any gene: 8. The CDR3 runs to 16 residues. Germline lookup yields CDR1 SGHTA and CDR2 FQGNSA. CDR3: CASSPGGDRATDTQYF. Written as DNA, the CDR3 is TGTGCCAGCAGCCCTGGAGGGGACAGGGCCACAGATACGCAGTATTTT.